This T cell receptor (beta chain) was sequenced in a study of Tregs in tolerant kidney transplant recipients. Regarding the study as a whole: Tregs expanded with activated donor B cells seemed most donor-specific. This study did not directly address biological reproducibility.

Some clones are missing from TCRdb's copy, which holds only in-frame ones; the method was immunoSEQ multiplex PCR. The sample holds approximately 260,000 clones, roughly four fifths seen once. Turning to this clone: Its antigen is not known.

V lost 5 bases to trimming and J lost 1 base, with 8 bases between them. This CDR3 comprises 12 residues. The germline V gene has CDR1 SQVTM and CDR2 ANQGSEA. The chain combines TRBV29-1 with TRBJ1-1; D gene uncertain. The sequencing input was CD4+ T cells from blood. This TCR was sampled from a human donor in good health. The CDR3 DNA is TGCAGCGTTACCCGGTGGAACACTGAAGCTTTCTTT. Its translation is CSVTRWNTEAFF.